These 21 T cell receptor beta chains originate from one sample sequenced in a study of T cells in localized non-small cell lung cancer. Produced via immunoSEQ multiplex PCR; TCRdb's table is partial and in-frame only. The sample has more than 20,000 clones; over 85% are singletons. This specimen was peripheral blood, taken before any cancer treatment. The receptors come from a male donor older than 55 with stage I squamous cell lung carcinoma.

The chain carries TRBV5-4 and TRBJ1-1; D might be TRBD1 (5 bases). CDR1 SGHNT and CDR2 YYREEE come from the germline V gene (reference sequence). Trimming took off 5 bases at V and 4 bases at J, with 12 bases between the two ends. CDR3 size: 13 residues. CDR3 DNA sequence: TGTGCCAGCAGGATTGACAGATTCACTGAAGCTTTCTTT. It encodes CASRIDRFTEAFF.

This clone has only a few counts. The V call is TRBV19, the J call TRBJ1-2; possibly TRBD1 for D (5 bases). CDR1 and CDR2 from the germline V gene are LNHDA and SQIVND (reference sequence). V lost 9 bases to trimming and J lost 2 bases, with 13 bases between them. The CDR3 runs 13 residues. The CDR3 loop reads CASSPGANYGYTF. The CDR3 region has the DNA TGTGCCAGCTCCCCTGGGGCGAACTATGGCTACACCTTC.

This chain links TRBV10-3 with TRBJ2-7, with 7 bases identical to TRBD1. This CDR3 region has 14 residues. Germline trimming cut 5 bases from V and 1 base from J; bases unmatched to any gene: 5. Looked up from germline, CDR1 is ENHRY and CDR2 is SYGVKD. CDR3 sequence: CAISTRDSSYEQYF. The CDR3 region has the DNA TGTGCCATCAGTACCCGGGACAGTTCCTACGAGCAGTACTTC.

The V gene is TRBV25-1, the J gene TRBJ2-3; D is perhaps TRBD2 (5 bases). The V and J ends lost 4 bases and 13 bases respectively, with 12 bases between them. The CDR3 runs 11 residues. CDR1 and CDR2 from the germline V gene are MGHDK and SYGVNS. CDR3 amino acids: CASSGGLKEYF. The CDR3 DNA sequence: TGTGCCAGCAGTGGAGGGTTAAAGGAGTATTTT.

The chain recombines TRBV30 with TRBJ2-7; 9 bases agree with TRBD1. V lost 2 bases, J lost 4 bases, and 18 bases stayed unmatched. Germline V gene lookup returns CDR1 GTSNPN and CDR2 SVGIG (reference sequence). The CDR3 extends over 18 amino acids. The CDR3 is CAWSNTPLGTGLEYEQYF. CDR3 sequence (DNA): TGTGCCTGGAGTAACACCCCGTTGGGGACAGGGCTTGAGTACGAGCAGTACTTC.

This clone has just one count. This chain uses TRBV18 with TRBJ1-1; D possibly corresponds to TRBD1 (6 bases). Per germline, CDR1 KGHSH and CDR2 LQKENI. The CDR3 has 13 residues. The V end lost 5 bases, the J end lost 5 bases, and 12 bases lay between the germline ends. The DNA for the CDR3 is TGTGCCAGCTCATCCGACAGGAGGACTGAAGCTTTCTTT. As protein: CASSSDRRTEAFF. The full variable domain, with the rest looked up from reference TRBV18 and TRBJ1-1, is NAGVMQNPRHLVRRRGQEARLRCSPMKGHSHVYWYRQLPEEGLKFMVYLQKENIIDESGMPKERFSAEFPKEGPSILRIQQVVRGDSAAYFCASSSDRRTEAFFGQGTRLTVV.

The rearrangement uses TRBV2 and TRBJ1-2, with 8 bases fitting TRBD1. The CDR3 has 14 amino acids. J lost 2 bases, V lost 6 bases, and 5 bases had no gene match. Germline V CDR1 and CDR2: SNHLY, FYNNEI. The CDR3 spells CASRSGGPNYGYTF. DNA of the CDR3: TGTGCCAGCAGATCAGGGGGCCCCAACTATGGCTACACCTTC.

The chain is built from TRBV5-1 and TRBJ1-4, with 10 bases identical to TRBD1. CDR1 and CDR2 (germline): SGHRS, YFSETQ. This CDR3 contains 14 residues. The V and J ends lost 2 bases and 6 bases, in that order; junction bases with no gene match: 1. Here the CDR3 reads CASSFGTGDEKLFF. The CDR3 DNA reads TGCGCCAGCAGCTTCGGGACAGGGGATGAAAAACTGTTTTTT.

CDR3 DNA: TGTGCCAGGGGCACCGGGGAGCTGTTTTTT. It codes for CARGTGELFF. The J gene is TRBJ2-2, the V gene TRBV7-9; no firm D call. This CDR3 contains 10 residues. V lost 9 bases and J lost 4, with 3 bases in between. Germline V CDR1 and CDR2: SEHNR, FQNEAQ (reference sequence).

The CDR3 reads CAWRKVGWGETEAFF. The CDR3 nucleotides read TGTGCCTGGAGGAAGGTAGGGTGGGGGGAAACTGAAGCTTTCTTT. The genes are TRBV30 and TRBJ1-1; perhaps TRBD1 as D (5 bases). The CDR3 spans 15 residues. V dropped 3 bases and J dropped 5 bases, with 19 bases sitting between them. CDR1 is GTSNPN, CDR2 SVGIG, per germline (reference sequence).

This clone was picked up one time. The chain employs TRBV6-6 and TRBJ1-2; TRBD1 agrees at 8 bases. V lost 9 bases, J lost 4 bases, and 10 bases stayed unmatched. CDR3 length equals 14 residues. Germline V gene data show CDR1 as MNHNY and CDR2 as SVGAGI (reference sequence). The CDR3 region is CASKTSGGGYGYTF. The CDR3 nucleotides read TGTGCCAGTAAAACCTCAGGGGGCGGCTATGGCTACACCTTC.

This clone came up once. The chain combines TRBV19 with TRBJ2-5; D is uncertain. V dropped 3 bases and J dropped 6 bases, with 14 bases sitting between them. The CDR3 covers 14 residues. The germline V gene has CDR1 LNHDA and CDR2 SQIVND (reference sequence). Written as DNA, the CDR3 is TGTGCCAGTAGTATTAGTTCGAGCGAAAAGACCCAGTACTTC. It specifies CASSISSSEKTQYF.

The V gene is TRBV18, the J gene TRBJ1-1; 7 positions agree with TRBD1. From germline, CDR1 is KGHSH and CDR2 LQKENI. With 4 bases clipped from V and 0 bases from J, the junction kept 17 bases outside the gene matches. The CDR3 has 19 residues. The CDR3 loop is CASSRSQGELLRLNTEAFF. DNA for the CDR3: TGTGCCAGCTCACGAAGTCAGGGGGAGCTTCTTCGGTTGAACACTGAAGCTTTCTTT.

This chain links TRBV7-2 with TRBJ1-2; D gene uncertain. CDR3 length: 14 amino acids. Trimming cost V 3 bases and J 4 bases, with 12 bases left between them. Germline V gives CDR1 SGHTA, CDR2 FQGNSA. The CDR3 DNA follows: TGTGCCAGCAGCTTCCCCCTGTCCGGCTATGGCTACACCTTC. Amino acid sequence: CASSFPLSGYGYTF.

This clone was seen a single time. Written as DNA, the CDR3 is TGTGCCAGCAGTGAAGCAACTAATGAAAAACTGTTTTTT. It codes for CASSEATNEKLFF. The genes are TRBV28 and TRBJ1-4; D is undetermined. The CDR3 loop spans 13 amino acids. V lost 5 bases and J 0 bases, leaving 4 bases between the germline ends. Germline assignment: CDR1 MDHEN and CDR2 SYDVKM.

V usage is TRBV7-2 and J usage is TRBJ1-1; perhaps TRBD1 as D (5 bases). This CDR3 has 14 residues. From germline, CDR1 is SGHTA and CDR2 FQGNSA. V shed 0 bases and J shed 6 bases, with 11 bases lying between them. CDR3 DNA: TGTGCCAGCAGCTTAGCGTGGGGGGAGGCTGAAGCTTTCTTT. Its protein product is CASSLAWGEAEAFF.

Points on this clone: Other nucleotide sequences from this sample produce the same CDR3. The chain is built from TRBV20-1 and TRBJ2-5; D remains ambiguous. Germline CDR1 is DFQATT and CDR2 is SNEGSKA (reference sequence). Trimming cost V 2 bases and J 3 bases, with 4 bases left between them. This CDR3 is 11 amino acids long. CDR3 residues: CSARPEETQYF. CDR3 DNA sequence: TGCAGTGCTAGACCTGAAGAGACCCAGTACTTC.

The rearrangement links TRBV13 to TRBJ2-7; 11 nucleotides align to TRBD1. Trimming took 5 bases from V and 4 from J; bases not matched to a gene: 7. Germline V CDR1 and CDR2: PRHDT, FYEKMQ (reference sequence). The CDR3 covers 15 residues. The CDR3 loop is CASSGSDRGRYEQYF. CDR3 in DNA: TGTGCCAGCAGCGGGTCGGACAGGGGGCGGTACGAGCAGTACTTC.

This chain joins TRBV2 and TRBJ1-5; no clear D gene. CDR1 and CDR2 from the germline V gene are SNHLY and FYNNEI. This CDR3 comprises 14 residues. The V end lost 7 bases, the J end lost 3 bases, and 13 bases lay between the germline ends. Here the CDR3 DNA reads TGTGCCAGCAATGGGGAAGGACTCAATCAGCCCCAGCATTTT. Translating it yields CASNGEGLNQPQHF.

The rearrangement joins TRBV5-4 to TRBJ2-3; D is unresolved. Germline V gene sequence: CDR1 SGHNT, CDR2 YYREEE (reference sequence). This CDR3 has 13 residues. With 0 bases removed from V and 8 bases from J, the gap between germline ends came to 10 bases. This chain's CDR3 is CASSLDRSGTQYF. The CDR3 nucleotides are TGTGCCAGCAGCTTGGATCGGTCCGGTACGCAGTATTTT.

This chain connects TRBV7-8 to TRBJ2-1, with D possibly being TRBD1 (5 bases). The CDR3 has 17 amino acids. Trimming pared 5 bases from V and 4 bases from J, leaving 21 bases between. CDR1 is SGHVS, CDR2 FQNEAQ, per germline. In nucleotides, the CDR3 is TGTGCCAGCAGCCTACAGTCTGGGGCAGGGTTGTACAATGAGCAGTTCTTC. It encodes CASSLQSGAGLYNEQFF. The variable domain in full, completed from reference TRBV7-8 and TRBJ2-1, reads GAGVSQSPRYKVAKRGQDVALRCDPISGHVSLFWYQQALGQGPEFLTYFQNEAQLDKSGLPSDRFFAERPEGSVSTLKIQRTQQEDSAVYLCASSLQSGAGLYNEQFFGPGTRLTVL.